The 3 T cell receptor beta chains in this list originate from one sample, sequenced in a study of identical twins. Each CDR3 protein gets one entry after TCRdb re-called the 5' RACE reads with MiXCR. The table includes hundreds of thousands of distinct CDR3 sequences, 8.5% to 9.5% detected once. The data also belong to a second study, concerning yellow fever vaccine responses in identical twins.

Sequencing was carried out using CD8+ T cells sorted from blood. Every receptor here comes from a woman aged 18-29 years in good health.

This clonotype has just a few counts. The chain combines TRBV12-3 or TRBV12-4 with TRBJ2-1; D gene unclear. The CDR3 is 16 residues long. Trimming pared 4 bases from V and 9 bases from J, leaving 22 bases between. The CDR3 bases are TGTGCCAGCAGTTCGCTCACAAATCCCCGGCCGATTGAGCAGTTCTTC. It codes for CASSSLTNPRPIEQFF.

The V and J genes are TRBV19 and TRBJ2-7; 9 bases are a match to TRBD1. The germline V gene encodes CDR1 LNHDA and CDR2 SQIVND (reference sequence). This CDR3 contains 15 residues. V gave up 5 bases and J gave up 6 bases; unmatched junction bases: 11. The CDR3 protein is CASSLSGTGLLEQYF. The CDR3 DNA follows: TGTGCCAGTAGTTTATCCGGGACAGGGTTACTCGAGCAGTACTTC. Full variable domain (missing parts from reference TRBV19 and TRBJ2-7): DGGITQSPKYLFRKEGQNVTLSCEQNLNHDAMYWYRQDPGQGLRLIYYSQIVNDFQKGDIAEGYSVSREKKESFPLTVTSAQKNPTAFYLCASSLSGTGLLEQYFGPGTRLTVT.

This clonotype was picked up many times. V usage is TRBV4-2 and J usage is TRBJ2-2; D gene uncertain. The germline V gene encodes CDR1 LGHNA and CDR2 YNFKEQ. This CDR3 contains 15 residues. V lost 0 bases and J lost 4, with 9 bases in between. The CDR3 region is CASSQDNGFTGELFF. In DNA form, the CDR3 reads TGTGCCAGCAGCCAAGATAATGGCTTCACCGGGGAGCTGTTTTTT.